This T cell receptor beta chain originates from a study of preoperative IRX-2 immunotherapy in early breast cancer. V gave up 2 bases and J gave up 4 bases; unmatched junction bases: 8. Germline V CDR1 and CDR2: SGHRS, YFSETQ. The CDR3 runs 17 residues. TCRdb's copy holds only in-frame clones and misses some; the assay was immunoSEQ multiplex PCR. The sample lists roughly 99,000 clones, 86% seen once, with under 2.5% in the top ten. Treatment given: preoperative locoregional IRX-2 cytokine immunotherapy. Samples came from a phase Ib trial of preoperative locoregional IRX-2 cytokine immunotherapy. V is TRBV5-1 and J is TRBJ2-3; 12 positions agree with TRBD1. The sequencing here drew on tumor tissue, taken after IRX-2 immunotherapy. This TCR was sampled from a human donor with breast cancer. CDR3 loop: CASSFRDRGHPPDTQYF. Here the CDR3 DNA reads TGCGCCAGCAGCTTCCGGGACAGGGGGCACCCCCCAGATACGCAGTATTTT.